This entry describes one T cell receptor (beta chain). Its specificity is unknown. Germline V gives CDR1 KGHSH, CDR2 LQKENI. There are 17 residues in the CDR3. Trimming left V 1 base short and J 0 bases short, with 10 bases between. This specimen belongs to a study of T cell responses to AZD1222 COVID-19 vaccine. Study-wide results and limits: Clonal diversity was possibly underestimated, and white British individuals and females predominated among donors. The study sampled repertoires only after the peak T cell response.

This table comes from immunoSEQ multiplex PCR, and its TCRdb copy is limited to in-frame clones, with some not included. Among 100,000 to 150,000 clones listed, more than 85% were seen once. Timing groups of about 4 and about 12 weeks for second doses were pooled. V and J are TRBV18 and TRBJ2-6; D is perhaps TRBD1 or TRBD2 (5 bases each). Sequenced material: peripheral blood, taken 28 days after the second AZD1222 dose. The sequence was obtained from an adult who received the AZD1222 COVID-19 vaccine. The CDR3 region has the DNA TGTGCCAGCTCACCACAGGGACCCCTCTCTGGGGCCAACGTCCTGACTTTC. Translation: CASSPQGPLSGANVLTF.